Included here is one T cell receptor (beta chain) sequence, with context. This sample is part of a study of T cells in tuberculosis. Germline V gene sequence: CDR1 SNHLY, CDR2 FYNNEI. The J segment lost 1 base and the V segment lost 5 bases, leaving 8 bases of the junction unmatched. The CDR3 runs to 17 residues. Here immunoSEQ multiplex PCR was the method, and the copy in TCRdb shows in-frame clones only, minus some. Here the sample spans tens of thousands of clones, around 92% being singletons. Time point: new active TB diagnosis, blood taken before or within 7 days of starting treatment. This chain connects TRBV2 to TRBJ1-2, with 12 bases lining up with TRBD1. This receptor was obtained from an adult with tuberculosis. Some clones in this sample may be carry-over from other donors' samples. Source: PBMCs, taken at tuberculosis diagnosis. The CDR3 loop is CASSQEGQGALNYGYTF. CDR3 bases: TGTGCCAGCAGTCAGGAGGGACAGGGGGCGCTTAACTATGGCTACACCTTC.